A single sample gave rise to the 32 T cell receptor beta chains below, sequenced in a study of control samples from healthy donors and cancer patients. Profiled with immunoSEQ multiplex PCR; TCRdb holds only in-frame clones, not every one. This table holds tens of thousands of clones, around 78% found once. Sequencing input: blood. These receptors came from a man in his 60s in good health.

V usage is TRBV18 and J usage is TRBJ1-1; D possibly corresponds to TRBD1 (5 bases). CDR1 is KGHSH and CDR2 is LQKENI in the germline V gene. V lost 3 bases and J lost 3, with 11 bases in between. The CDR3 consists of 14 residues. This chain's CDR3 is CASSPLKTDTEAFF. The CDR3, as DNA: TGTGCCAGCTCACCGTTAAAGACAGACACTGAAGCTTTCTTT. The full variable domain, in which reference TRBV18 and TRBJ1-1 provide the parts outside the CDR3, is NAGVMQNPRHLVRRRGQEARLRCSPMKGHSHVYWYRQLPEEGLKFMVYLQKENIIDESGMPKERFSAEFPKEGPSILRIQQVVRGDSAAYFCASSPLKTDTEAFFGQGTRLTVV.

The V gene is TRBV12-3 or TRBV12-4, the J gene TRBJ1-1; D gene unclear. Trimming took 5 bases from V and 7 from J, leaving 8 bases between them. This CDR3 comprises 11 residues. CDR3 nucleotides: TGTGCCAGCAGTGAATGGTATGAAGCTTTCTTT. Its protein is CASSEWYEAFF.

This CDR3 reads CASSLTSGGVETQYF. The CDR3 region has the DNA TGTGCCAGCAGCCTAACAAGCGGGGGGGTGGAGACCCAGTACTTC. The chain employs TRBV3-1 (or the pseudogene TRBV3-2) and TRBJ2-5; 10 nucleotides line up with TRBD2. CDR1 is LGHDT and CDR2 is YNNKEL in the germline V gene (reference sequence). The CDR3 sequence is 15 residues long. V lost 4 bases to trimming and J lost 5 bases; unmatched junction nucleotides: 7.

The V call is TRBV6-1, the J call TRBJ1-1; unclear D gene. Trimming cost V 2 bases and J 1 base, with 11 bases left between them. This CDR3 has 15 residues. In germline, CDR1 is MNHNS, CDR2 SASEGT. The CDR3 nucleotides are TGTGCCAGCAGTGAACAACAGCGAGGGAACACTGAAGCTTTCTTT. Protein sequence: CASSEQQRGNTEAFF.

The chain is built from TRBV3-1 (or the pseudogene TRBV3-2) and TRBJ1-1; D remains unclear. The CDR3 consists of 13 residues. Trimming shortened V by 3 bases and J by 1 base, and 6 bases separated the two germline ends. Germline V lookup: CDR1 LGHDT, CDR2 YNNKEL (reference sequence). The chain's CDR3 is CASSHPANTEAFF. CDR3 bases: TGTGCCAGCAGCCACCCCGCGAACACTGAAGCTTTCTTT.

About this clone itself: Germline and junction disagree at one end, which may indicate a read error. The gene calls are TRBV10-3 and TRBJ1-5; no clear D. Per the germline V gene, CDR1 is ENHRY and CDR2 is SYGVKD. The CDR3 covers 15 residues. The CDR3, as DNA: TGTGCCATCAGTAAGTCAGAGCTGACTAATCAGCCCCAGCATTTT. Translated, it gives CAISKSELTNQPQHF.

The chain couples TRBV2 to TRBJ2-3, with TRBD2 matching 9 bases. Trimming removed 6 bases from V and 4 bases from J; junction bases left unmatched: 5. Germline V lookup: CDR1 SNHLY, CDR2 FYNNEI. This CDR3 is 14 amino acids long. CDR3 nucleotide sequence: TGTGCCAGCAGCCCTAGCGGGGTTGCAGATACGCAGTATTTT. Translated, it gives CASSPSGVADTQYF.

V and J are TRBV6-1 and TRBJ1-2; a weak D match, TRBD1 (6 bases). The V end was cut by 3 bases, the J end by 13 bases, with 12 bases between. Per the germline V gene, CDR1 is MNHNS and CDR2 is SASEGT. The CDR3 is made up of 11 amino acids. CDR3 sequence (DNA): TGTGCCAGCAGTGATTGGACAGTCCTCACCTTC. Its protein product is CASSDWTVLTF.

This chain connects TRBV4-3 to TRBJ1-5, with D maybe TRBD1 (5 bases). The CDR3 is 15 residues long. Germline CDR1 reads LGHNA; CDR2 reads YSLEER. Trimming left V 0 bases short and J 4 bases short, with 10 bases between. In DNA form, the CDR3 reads TGCGCCAGCAGCCAAGATATCAGGGCTAATCAGCCCCAGCATTTT. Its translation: CASSQDIRANQPQHF.

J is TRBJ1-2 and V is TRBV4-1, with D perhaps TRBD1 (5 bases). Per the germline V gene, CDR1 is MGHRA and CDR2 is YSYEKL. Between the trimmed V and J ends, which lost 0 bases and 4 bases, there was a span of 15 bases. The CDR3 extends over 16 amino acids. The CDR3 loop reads CASSQDLTRGAYGYTF. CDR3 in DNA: TGCGCCAGCAGCCAAGATTTGACCCGGGGCGCCTATGGCTACACCTTC.

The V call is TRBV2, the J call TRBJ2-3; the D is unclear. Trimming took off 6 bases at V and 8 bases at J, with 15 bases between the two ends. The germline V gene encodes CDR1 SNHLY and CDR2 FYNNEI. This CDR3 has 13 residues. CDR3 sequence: CASRGNEVVTQYF. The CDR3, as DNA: TGTGCCAGCAGGGGTAATGAGGTGGTTACGCAGTATTTT.

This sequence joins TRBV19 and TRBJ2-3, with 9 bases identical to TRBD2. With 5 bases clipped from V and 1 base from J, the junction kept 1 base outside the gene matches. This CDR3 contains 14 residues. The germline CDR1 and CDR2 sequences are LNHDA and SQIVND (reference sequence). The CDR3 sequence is CASSVAGGTDTQYF. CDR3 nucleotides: TGTGCCAGTAGTGTAGCGGGAGGCACAGATACGCAGTATTTT. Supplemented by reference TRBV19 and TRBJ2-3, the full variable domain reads DGGITQSPKYLFRKEGQNVTLSCEQNLNHDAMYWYRQDPGQGLRLIYYSQIVNDFQKGDIAEGYSVSREKKESFPLTVTSAQKNPTAFYLCASSVAGGTDTQYFGPGTRLTVL.

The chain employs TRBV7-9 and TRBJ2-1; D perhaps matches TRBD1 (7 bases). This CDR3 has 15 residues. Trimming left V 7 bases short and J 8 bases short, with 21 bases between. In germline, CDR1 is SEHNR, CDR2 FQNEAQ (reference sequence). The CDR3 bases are TGTGCCAGCACCCCCTGGAGGGGGCACCTTGATGAGCAGTTCTTC. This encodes CASTPWRGHLDEQFF.

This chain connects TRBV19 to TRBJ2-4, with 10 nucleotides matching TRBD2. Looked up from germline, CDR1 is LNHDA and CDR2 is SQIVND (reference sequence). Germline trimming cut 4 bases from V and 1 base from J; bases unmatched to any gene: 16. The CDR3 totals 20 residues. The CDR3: CASSTGGASGSSAAKNIQYF. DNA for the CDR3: TGTGCCAGTAGTACTGGGGGGGCTAGCGGGAGCTCTGCGGCCAAAAACATTCAGTACTTC.

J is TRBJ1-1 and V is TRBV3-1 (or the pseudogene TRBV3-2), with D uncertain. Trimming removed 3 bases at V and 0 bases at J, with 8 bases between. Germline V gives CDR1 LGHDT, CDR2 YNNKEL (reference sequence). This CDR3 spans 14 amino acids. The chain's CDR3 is CASSHNGLNTEAFF. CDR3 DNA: TGTGCCAGCAGCCATAACGGACTGAACACTGAAGCTTTCTTT.

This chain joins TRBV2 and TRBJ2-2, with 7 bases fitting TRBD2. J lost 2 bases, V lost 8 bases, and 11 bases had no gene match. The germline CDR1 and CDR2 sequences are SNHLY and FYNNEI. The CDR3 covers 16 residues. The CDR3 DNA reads TGTGCCAGCGGGAGGGGTCGCCTTGAAAACACCGGGGAGCTGTTTTTT. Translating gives CASGRGRLENTGELFF.

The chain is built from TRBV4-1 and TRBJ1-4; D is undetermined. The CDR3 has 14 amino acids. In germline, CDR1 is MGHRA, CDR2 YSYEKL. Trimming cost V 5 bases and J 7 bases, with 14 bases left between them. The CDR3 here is CASSWVIPPEKLFF. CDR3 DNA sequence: TGCGCCAGCAGCTGGGTCATCCCACCTGAAAAACTGTTTTTT.

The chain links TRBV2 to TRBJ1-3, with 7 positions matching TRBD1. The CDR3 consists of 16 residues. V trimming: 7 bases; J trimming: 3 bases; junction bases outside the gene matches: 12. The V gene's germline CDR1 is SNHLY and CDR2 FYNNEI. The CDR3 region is CASTRDSPALGNTIYF. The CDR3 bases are TGTGCCAGCACTAGGGACAGCCCCGCTCTTGGAAACACCATATATTTT.

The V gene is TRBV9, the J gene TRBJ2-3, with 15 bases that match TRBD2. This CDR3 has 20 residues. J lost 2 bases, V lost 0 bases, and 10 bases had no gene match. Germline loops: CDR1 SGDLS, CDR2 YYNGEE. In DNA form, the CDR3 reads TGTGCCAGCAGCGTAGGGACTAGCGGGGGGGCTGGTCGTGTCACAGATACGCAGTATTTT. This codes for CASSVGTSGGAGRVTDTQYF. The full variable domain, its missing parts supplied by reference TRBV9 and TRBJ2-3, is DSGVTQTPKHLITATGQRVTLRCSPRSGDLSVYWYQQSLDQGLQFLIQYYNGEERAKGNILERFSAQQFPDLHSELNLSSLELGDSALYFCASSVGTSGGAGRVTDTQYFGPGTRLTVL.

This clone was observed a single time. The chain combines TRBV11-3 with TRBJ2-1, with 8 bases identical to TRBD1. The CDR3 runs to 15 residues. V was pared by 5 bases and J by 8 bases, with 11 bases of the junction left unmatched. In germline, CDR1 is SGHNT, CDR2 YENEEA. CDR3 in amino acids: CASSNPRTGIDEQFF. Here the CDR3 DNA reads TGTGCCAGCAGCAATCCTAGGACAGGGATAGATGAGCAGTTCTTC.

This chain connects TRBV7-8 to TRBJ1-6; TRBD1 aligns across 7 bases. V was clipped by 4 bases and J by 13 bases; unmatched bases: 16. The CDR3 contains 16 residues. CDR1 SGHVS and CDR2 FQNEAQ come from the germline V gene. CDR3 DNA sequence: TGTGCCAGCAGCTCCGAGAGGCCCCGACAGGGCCCGCCCCTCCACTTT. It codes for CASSSERPRQGPPLHF.

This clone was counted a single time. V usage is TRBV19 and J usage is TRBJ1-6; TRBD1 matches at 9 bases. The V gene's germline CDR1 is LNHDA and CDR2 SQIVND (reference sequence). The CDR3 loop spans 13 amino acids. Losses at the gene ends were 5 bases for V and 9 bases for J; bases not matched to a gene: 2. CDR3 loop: CASSSDRGSPLHF. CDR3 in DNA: TGTGCCAGTAGTTCGGACAGGGGTTCACCCCTCCACTTT. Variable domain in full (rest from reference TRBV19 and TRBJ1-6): DGGITQSPKYLFRKEGQNVTLSCEQNLNHDAMYWYRQDPGQGLRLIYYSQIVNDFQKGDIAEGYSVSREKKESFPLTVTSAQKNPTAFYLCASSSDRGSPLHFGNGTRLTVT.

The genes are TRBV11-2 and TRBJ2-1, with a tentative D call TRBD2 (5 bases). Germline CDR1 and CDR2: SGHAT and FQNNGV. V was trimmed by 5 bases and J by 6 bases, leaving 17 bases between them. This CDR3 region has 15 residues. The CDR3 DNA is TGTGCCAGCAGCCCCTGGGCAGGTGGAGGCAATGAGCAGTTCTTC. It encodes CASSPWAGGGNEQFF.

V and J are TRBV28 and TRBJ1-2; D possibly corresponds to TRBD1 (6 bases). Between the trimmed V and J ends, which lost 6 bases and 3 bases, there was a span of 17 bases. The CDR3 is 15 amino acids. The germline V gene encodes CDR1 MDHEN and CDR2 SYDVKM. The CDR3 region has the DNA TGTGCCAGCAGGGGACGGGGGGCGCCAGACTATGGCTACACCTTC. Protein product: CASRGRGAPDYGYTF.

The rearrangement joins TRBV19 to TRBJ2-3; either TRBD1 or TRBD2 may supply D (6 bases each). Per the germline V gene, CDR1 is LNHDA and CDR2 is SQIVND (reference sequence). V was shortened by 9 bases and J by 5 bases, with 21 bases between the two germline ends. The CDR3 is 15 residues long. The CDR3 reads CASATGAPARDTQYF. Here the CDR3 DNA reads TGTGCCAGCGCTACGGGGGCCCCTGCGAGAGATACGCAGTATTTT.

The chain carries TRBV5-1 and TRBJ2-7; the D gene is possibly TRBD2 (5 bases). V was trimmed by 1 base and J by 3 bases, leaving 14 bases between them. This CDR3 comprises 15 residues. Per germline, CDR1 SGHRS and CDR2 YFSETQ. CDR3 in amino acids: CASSLTTGSYYEQYF. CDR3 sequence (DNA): TGCGCCAGCAGCTTGACAACGGGGTCATACTACGAGCAGTACTTC.

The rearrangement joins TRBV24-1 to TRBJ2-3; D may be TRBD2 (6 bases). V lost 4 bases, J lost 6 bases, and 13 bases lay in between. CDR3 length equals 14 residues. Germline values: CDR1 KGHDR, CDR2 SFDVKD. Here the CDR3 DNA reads TGTGCCACCAGTGACACGGGAGTCCGCGATACGCAGTATTTT. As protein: CATSDTGVRDTQYF.

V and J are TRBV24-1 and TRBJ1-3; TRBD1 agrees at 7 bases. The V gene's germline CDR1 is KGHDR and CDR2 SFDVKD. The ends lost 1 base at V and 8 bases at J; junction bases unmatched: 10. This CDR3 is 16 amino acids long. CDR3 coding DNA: TGTGCCACCAGTGATTTAAACCCAGACAGGGTAGACACCATATATTTT. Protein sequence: CATSDLNPDRVDTIYF.

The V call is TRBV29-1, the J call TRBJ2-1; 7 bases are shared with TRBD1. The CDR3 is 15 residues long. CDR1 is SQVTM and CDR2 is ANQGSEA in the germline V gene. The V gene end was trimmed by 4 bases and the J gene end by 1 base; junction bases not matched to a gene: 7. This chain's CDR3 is CSVGGYRGSYNEQFF. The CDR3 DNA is TGCAGCGTTGGTGGTTACAGGGGATCCTACAATGAGCAGTTCTTC.

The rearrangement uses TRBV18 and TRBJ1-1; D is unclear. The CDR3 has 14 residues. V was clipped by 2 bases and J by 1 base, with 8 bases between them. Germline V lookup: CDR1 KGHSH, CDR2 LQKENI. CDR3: CASSPAATNTEAFF. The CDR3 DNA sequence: TGTGCCAGCTCACCAGCGGCGACGAACACTGAAGCTTTCTTT.

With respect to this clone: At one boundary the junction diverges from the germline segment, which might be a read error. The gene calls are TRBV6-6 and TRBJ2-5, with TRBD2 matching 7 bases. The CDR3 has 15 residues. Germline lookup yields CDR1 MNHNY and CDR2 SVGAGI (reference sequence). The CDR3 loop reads CASSHSGGGGETQYF. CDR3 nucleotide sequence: TGTGCCAGCAGTCACTCGGGCGGCGGGGGAGAGACCCAGTACTTC.

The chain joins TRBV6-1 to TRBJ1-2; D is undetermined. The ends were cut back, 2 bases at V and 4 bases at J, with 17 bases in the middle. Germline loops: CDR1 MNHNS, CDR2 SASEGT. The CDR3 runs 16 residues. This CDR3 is CASSERRLKGAYGYTF. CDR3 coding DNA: TGTGCCAGCAGTGAAAGGAGATTAAAGGGTGCCTATGGCTACACCTTC.